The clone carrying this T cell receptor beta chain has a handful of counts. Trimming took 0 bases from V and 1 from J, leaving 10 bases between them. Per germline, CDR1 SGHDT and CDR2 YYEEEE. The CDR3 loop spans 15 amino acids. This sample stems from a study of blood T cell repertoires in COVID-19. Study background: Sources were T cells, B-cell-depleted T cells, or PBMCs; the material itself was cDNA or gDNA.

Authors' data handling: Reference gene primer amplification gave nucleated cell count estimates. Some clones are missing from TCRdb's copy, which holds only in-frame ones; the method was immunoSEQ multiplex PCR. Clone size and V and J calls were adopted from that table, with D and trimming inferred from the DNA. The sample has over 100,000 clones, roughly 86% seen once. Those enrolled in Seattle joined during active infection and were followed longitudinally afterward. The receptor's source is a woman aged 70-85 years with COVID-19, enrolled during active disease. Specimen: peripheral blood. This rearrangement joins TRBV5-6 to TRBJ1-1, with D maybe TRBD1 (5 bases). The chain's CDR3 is CASSLAGVGNTEAFF. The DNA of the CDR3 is TGTGCCAGCAGCTTGGCGGGGGTGGGGAACACTGAAGCTTTCTTT.